This paragraph reports one TCR beta chain. Its recognized antigen is unknown. Base qualities were left out, and no much larger clone turns up one base away. This entry comes from a study of blood T cells in healthy people across ages (dated by TCRdb to 2014 to 2015). In terms of the full investigation: In model experiments, roughly one uniquely barcoded TCR beta cDNA molecule per two T cells was captured by template switching. Donors were grouped into four age groups: young (average approximately 15 years), middle-aged (39), aged (about 59) and long-lived (roughly 80). The study measured age-related changes in TCR beta repertoire diversity using deep sequencing normalized with unique cDNA molecular identifiers. To avoid experimental bias, donors of different ages were randomly spread across the sequencing lanes. Two additional independent replicas of 1 million unique cDNA reads from the same blood draw were analyzed for two donors (one aged 18 to 30 and one aged 80 or older).

Overall study outcomes, separate from this receptor: Observed TCR beta diversity per million T cells fell roughly linearly with age, and a significant reduction was already apparent by age around 40. The CMV infection status of donors was not known, potentially confounding age-related changes in expanded clonotypes. Since profiling was done on bulk unsorted PBMCs, naive and antigen-experienced compartments could not be conclusively compared. Compared with the aged group, the long-lived group had more naive CD4+ T cells, fewer expanded clones and increased TCR diversity, suggesting age selection. Total diversity estimates from one million sequenced T cells were considered lower bounds and underestimates. A strong correlation was found between observed TCR beta diversity and the percentage of naive T cells measured by flow cytometry.

The approximately 41 donors, aged about 6 to 100 years, were systemically healthy Caucasian individuals from Russia. About 10 milliliters of peripheral blood were collected from each donor into EDTA-treated Vacutainer tubes. Ficoll-Paque density-gradient centrifugation was used to isolate PBMCs, with at least 6 million obtained per sample. Trizol reagent was used to extract total RNA from the PBMCs, yielding at least 5 micrograms per sample. Naive CD45RAhigh/CD27high T cell percentages were measured by flow cytometry on a PBMC aliquot from every donor. The library came from 5' RACE. Instrument on record: Illumina HiSeq 2500. A second PCR of about 6 to 11 cycles was run with a J-beta primer mix and a sample-barcoded 5' primer. Each TCR beta cDNA molecule received a unique molecular identifier from a template-switch 5' adaptor carrying 12 random nucleotides. Each sample yielded at least 2.5 million CDR3-containing paired-end reads. First-strand cDNA was synthesized from all RNA with the Mint cDNA synthesis kit, primed by a TRBC-specific oligonucleotide. All cDNA was treated with uracil-DNA glycosylase and then went through a first 18-cycle PCR with the universal primers M1SS and BC2_uni_R. For the original study's pipeline: For normalization, 1 million high-quality reads, each with a distinct molecular identifier, were randomly selected from each sample. Reads sharing molecular identifiers were discarded rather than binned into consensus sequences. MiTCR, with a Q25 quality threshold and the strictest error-elimination algorithm, was used for CDR3 identification, clonotype clustering and error correction. A nonparametric unseen species model with Euler transformation was used to estimate lower-bound total TCR beta diversity. Starting from the raw public reads, TCRdb applied fastp trimming at Q25, assembled clones with MiXCR and retained in-frame beta chains. Rows are unified per CDR3 protein, each entry keeping the most common DNA and genes. TCRdb's processing, not the authors' own work, is the source of the V and J calls. Within this sample are roughly 1,500,000 distinct CDR3 sequences, with 30% to 35% of them counted one time only. The top ten hold around 10% of the sample.

CDR1 SGHTA and CDR2 FQGTGA were looked up in the germline V gene. V drops 5 bases and J drops 4 bases, leaving 15 bases in between. The CDR3, cysteine through phenylalanine, is 14 amino acids long. Of all the DNA, just the CDR3 is kept, 42 bases in frame from base 1. This clonotype was obtained from a woman under 40 in good health. The sample consisted of blood. The chain is encoded by TRBV7-3 joined to TRBJ2-7, with TRBD2 perhaps the D gene, on 5 matching bases. The CDR3: CASSLRAADYEQYF. The DNA is TGTGCCAGCAGCCTCCGTGCAGCGGATTACGAGCAGTACTTC.